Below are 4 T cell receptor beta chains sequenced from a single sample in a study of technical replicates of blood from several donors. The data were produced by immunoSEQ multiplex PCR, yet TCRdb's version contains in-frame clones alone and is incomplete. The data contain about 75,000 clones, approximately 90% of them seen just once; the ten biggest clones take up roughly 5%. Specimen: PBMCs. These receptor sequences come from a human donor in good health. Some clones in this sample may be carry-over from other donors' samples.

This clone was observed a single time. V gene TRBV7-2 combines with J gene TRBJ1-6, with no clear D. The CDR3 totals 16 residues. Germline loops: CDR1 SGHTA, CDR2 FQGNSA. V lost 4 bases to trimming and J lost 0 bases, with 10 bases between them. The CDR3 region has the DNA TGTGCCAGCAGCTCCCAGGTCGGCTCCTATAATTCACCCCTCCACTTT. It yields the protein CASSSQVGSYNSPLHF. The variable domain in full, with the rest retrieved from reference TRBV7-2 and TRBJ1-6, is GAGVSQSPSNKVTEKGKDVELRCDPISGHTALYWYRQSLGQGLEFLIYFQGNSAPDKSGLPSDRFSAERTGGSVSTLTIQRTQQEDSAVYLCASSSQVGSYNSPLHFGNGTRLTVT.

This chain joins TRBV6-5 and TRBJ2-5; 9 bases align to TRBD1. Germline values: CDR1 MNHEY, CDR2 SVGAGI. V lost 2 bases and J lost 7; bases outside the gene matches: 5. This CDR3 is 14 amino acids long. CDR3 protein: CASSYRTGEVTQYF. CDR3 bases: TGTGCCAGCAGTTACCGGACAGGGGAGGTGACCCAGTACTTC.

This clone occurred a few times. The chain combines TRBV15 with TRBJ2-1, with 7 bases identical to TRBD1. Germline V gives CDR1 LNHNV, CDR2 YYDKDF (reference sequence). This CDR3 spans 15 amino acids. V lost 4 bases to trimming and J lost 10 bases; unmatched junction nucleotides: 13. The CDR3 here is CATSNDRVFVREQFF. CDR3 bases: TGTGCCACCAGCAATGACAGGGTTTTTGTCCGGGAGCAGTTCTTC.

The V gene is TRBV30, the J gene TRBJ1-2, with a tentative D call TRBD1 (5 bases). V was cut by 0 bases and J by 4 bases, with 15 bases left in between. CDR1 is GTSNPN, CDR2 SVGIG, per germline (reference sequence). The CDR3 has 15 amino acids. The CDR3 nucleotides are TGTGCCTGGAGTGTTTGGGGACTGAGCTTCTATGGCTACACCTTC. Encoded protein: CAWSVWGLSFYGYTF.